This T cell receptor beta chain was sequenced during a study of T cell responses to AZD1222 COVID-19 vaccine. The CDR3 is 17 residues long. Trimming took 3 bases from V and 8 from J, leaving 22 bases between them. CDR1 is LGHNA, CDR2 YSLEER, per germline. Comments on this clone: Its antigen is still unknown.

Study results and caveats: The peak T cell response came first, and repertoires were sampled only after it. Epitopes outside B.1.351 and B.1.1.7 mutated regions reportedly drew nearly half of spike TCRs. Donors, mostly white British, included more females; clonal diversity was possibly underestimated. Only five or six individuals given AZD1222 were seropositive at baseline.

Clones were sequenced by immunoSEQ multiplex PCR, and TCRdb holds only the in-frame ones, with some missing. The sample lists about 120,000 clones, around 83% occurring once. The chain carries TRBV4-3 and TRBJ1-4; D not certain. Sequences were derived from peripheral blood, sampled 28 days after the second AZD1222 dose. This TCR was recovered from an adult who received the AZD1222 COVID-19 vaccine. The CDR3 reads CASSHGNGFLGNEKLFF. In DNA form, the CDR3 reads TGCGCCAGCAGCCACGGAAACGGATTCCTGGGGAACGAAAAACTGTTTTTT.